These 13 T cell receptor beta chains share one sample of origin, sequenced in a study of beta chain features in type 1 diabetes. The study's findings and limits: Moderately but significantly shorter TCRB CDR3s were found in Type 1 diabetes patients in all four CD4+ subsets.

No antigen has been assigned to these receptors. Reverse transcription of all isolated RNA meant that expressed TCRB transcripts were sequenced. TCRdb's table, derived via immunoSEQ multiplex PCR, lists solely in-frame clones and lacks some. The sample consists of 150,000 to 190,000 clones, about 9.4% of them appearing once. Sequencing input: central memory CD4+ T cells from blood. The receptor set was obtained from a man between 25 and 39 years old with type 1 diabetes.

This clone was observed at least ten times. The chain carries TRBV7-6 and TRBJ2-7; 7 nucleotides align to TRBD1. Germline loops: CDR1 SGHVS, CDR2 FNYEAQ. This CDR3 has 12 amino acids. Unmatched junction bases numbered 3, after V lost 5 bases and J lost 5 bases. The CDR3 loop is CASSIQGHEQYF. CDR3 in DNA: TGTGCCAGCAGCATACAGGGGCACGAGCAGTACTTC.

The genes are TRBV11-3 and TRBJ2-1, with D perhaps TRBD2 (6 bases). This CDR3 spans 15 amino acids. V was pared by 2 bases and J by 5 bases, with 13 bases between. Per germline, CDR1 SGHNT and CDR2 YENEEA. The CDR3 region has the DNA TGTGCCAGCAGCTTAACGGGAGTCTTACACAATGAGCAGTTCTTC. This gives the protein CASSLTGVLHNEQFF.

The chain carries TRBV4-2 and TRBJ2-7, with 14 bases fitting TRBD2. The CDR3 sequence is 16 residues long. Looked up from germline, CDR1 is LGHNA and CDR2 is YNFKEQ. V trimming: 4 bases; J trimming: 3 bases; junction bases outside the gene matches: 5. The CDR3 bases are TGTGCCAGCAGCCTTGGGACTAGCGGGAGTGTCTACGAGCAGTACTTC. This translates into CASSLGTSGSVYEQYF.

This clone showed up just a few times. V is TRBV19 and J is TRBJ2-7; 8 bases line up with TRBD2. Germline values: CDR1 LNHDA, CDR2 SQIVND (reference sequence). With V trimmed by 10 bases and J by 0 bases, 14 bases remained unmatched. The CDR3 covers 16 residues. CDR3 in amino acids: CATSGLAGRSSYEQYF. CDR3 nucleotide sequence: TGTGCCACCTCGGGGTTAGCGGGACGGAGCTCCTACGAGCAGTACTTC.

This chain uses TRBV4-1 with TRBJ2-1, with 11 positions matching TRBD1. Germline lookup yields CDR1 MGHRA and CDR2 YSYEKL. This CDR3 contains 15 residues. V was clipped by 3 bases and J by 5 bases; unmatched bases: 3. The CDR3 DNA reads TGCGCCAGCAGCCAGAGGACAGGGGGCCACAATGAGCAGTTCTTC. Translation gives CASSQRTGGHNEQFF.

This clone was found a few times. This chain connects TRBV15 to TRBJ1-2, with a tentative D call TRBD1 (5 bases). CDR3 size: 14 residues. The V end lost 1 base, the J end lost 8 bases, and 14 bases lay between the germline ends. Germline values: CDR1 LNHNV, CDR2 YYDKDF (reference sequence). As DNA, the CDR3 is TGTGCCACCAGCAGAGTTCCGGGGGTCAGCGGCTACACCTTC. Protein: CATSRVPGVSGYTF.

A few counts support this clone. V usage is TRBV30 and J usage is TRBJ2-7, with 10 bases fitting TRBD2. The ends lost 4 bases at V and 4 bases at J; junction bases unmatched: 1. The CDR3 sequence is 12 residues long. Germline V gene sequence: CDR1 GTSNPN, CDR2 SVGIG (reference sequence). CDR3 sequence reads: CAWTLAGYEQYF. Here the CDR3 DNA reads TGTGCCTGGACACTAGCGGGGTACGAGCAGTACTTC.

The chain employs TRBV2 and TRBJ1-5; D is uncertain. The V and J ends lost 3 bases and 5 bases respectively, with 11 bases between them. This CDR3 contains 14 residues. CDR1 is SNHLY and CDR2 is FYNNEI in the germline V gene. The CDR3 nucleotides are TGTGCCAGCAGTGAGGTCGGGAAAGATCAGCCCCAGCATTTT. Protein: CASSEVGKDQPQHF.

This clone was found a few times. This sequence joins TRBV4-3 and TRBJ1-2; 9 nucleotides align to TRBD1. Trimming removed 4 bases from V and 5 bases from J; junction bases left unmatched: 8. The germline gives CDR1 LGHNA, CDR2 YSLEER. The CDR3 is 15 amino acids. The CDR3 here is CASSPGTGGGYGYTF. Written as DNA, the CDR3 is TGCGCCAGCAGCCCCGGAACAGGGGGCGGATATGGCTACACCTTC.

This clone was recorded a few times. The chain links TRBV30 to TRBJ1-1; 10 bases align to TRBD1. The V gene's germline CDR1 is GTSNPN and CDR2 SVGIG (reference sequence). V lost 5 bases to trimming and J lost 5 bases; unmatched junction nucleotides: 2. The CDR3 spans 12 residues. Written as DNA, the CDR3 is TGTGCCTGGGGACAGGGGGGGACTGAAGCTTTCTTT. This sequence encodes CAWGQGGTEAFF. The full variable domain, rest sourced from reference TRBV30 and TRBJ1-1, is SQTIHQWPATLVQPVGSPLSLECTVEGTSNPNLYWYRQAAGRGLQLLFYSVGIGQISSEVPQNLSASRPQDRQFILSSKKLLLSDSGFYLCAWGQGGTEAFFGQGTRLTVV.

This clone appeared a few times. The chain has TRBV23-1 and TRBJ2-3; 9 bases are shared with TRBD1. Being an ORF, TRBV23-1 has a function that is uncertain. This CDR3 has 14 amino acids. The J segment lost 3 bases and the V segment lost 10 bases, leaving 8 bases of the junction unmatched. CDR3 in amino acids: CANRDRVLTDTQYF. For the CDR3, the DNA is TGCGCCAACCGGGACAGGGTTCTTACAGATACGCAGTATTTT.

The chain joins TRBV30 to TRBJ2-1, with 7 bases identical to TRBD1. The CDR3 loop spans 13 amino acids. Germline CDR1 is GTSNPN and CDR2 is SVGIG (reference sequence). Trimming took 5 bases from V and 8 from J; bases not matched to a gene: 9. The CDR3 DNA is TGTGCCTGGTCTGGACAGGTTGGATATGAGCAGTTCTTC. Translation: CAWSGQVGYEQFF.

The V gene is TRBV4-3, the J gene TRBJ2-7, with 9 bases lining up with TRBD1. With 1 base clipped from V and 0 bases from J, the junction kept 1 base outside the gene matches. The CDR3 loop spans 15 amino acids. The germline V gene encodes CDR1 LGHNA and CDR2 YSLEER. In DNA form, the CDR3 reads TGCGCCAGCAGCCAAGCGGGACAGGGCTCCTACGAGCAGTACTTC. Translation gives CASSQAGQGSYEQYF.